This is a list of T cell receptor beta chains from one sample in a study of cytomegalovirus exposure and HLA in healthy donors. The assay was immunoSEQ multiplex PCR, and TCRdb's table has in-frame clones only and misses some. This table holds roughly 69,000 clones. Sequencing was done on a sample of PBMCs. These receptor sequences come from a woman aged 25 to 39 in good health and CMV-seronegative. CDR3s include the opening cysteine and the closing phenylalanine or tryptophan. A D gene is named only where the DNA matches it firmly.

cdr3_aa cdr3_nt v_call d_call j_call cdr3_length
CASSESGTGVDEQYF TGCGCCAGCAGTGAGTCGGGGACAGGGGTTGACGAGCAGTACTTC TRBV10-1 TRBD1 TRBJ2-7 15
CASSSPRRGAISGNTIYF TGTGCCAGTAGTAGCCCCAGGAGGGGAGCGATCTCTGGAAACACCATATATTTT TRBV19 NA TRBJ1-3 18
CASNLMRTGLYGYTF TGTGCCAGCAACCTCATGAGGACAGGATTATATGGCTACACCTTC TRBV11-2 TRBD1 TRBJ1-2 15
CASSSRVVNTGELFF TGTGCCAGCAGTTCCCGGGTAGTCAACACCGGGGAGCTGTTTTTT TRBV6-5 NA TRBJ2-2 15
CARLQGLGYTF TGTGCCAGGCTTCAGGGTCTTGGCTACACCTTC TRBV2 NA TRBJ1-2 11
CASSQDDFDPDTQYF TGTGCCAGCAGCCAAGATGACTTCGACCCGGATACGCAGTATTTT TRBV4-2 NA TRBJ2-3 15
CSARGANEQFF TGCAGTGCCAGGGGGGCGAATGAGCAGTTCTTC TRBV20-1 NA TRBJ2-1 11
CASSPGQSQFF TGTGCCAGCAGCCCGGGACAGTCGCAGTTCTTC TRBV6-5 TRBD1 TRBJ2-1 11
CASSLTSVGGELFF TGCGCCAGCAGCTTGACTAGCGTGGGCGGGGAGCTGTTTTTT TRBV5-1 TRBD2 TRBJ2-2 14
CASSPVGQVNTEAFF TGTGCCAGCAGCCCCGTCGGACAGGTGAACACTGAAGCTTTCTTT TRBV4-2 TRBD1 TRBJ1-1 15
CASSPEAGTTDTQYF TGCGCCAGCAGCCCCGAAGCGGGCACCACAGATACGCAGTATTTT TRBV5-1 NA TRBJ2-3 15
CSARDAGELFF TGCAGTGCTAGAGACGCCGGGGAGCTGTTTTTT TRBV20-1 NA TRBJ2-2 11
CASKGEGFYEQYF TGTGCCAGTAAGGGGGAGGGGTTCTACGAGCAGTACTTC TRBV19 NA TRBJ2-7 13
CASSSGTGVYGYTF TGTGCCAGCAGCTCGGGAACAGGGGTCTATGGCTACACCTTC TRBV28 TRBD1 TRBJ1-2 14
CASSYLDNEQFF TGTGCCAGCAGCTATCTGGACAATGAGCAGTTCTTC TRBV27 NA TRBJ2-1 12
CASRTGTGKMKYLHF TGTGCCAGCAGAACCGGGACAGGGAAAATGAAGTATCTGCATTTT TRBV6-1 TRBD1 TRBJ1-5 15
CASSLGGVTQYF TGTGCCAGCAGCTTAGGGGGGGTGACCCAGTACTTC TRBV11-2 NA TRBJ2-5 12